The table lists the clone carrying this T cell receptor (beta chain) with a count of one. The target antigen is unknown. The CDR3 spans 14 residues. The germline CDR1 and CDR2 sequences are SGHTA and FQGTGA. Unmatched junction bases numbered 8, after V lost 5 bases and J lost 6 bases. The sample belongs to a study of T cell responses to AZD1222 COVID-19 vaccine. Study-level information: Whether given at about 4 or about 12 weeks, second doses were pooled. Notes on the study in general: Clonal diversity may have been underestimated, and the donors were mostly white British, with more females than males. Researchers report vaccine-associated CD4 TCRs spanning spike, with dominance at 160-218 and 743-854. As reported, nearly half of all spike-specific TCRs target variant regions that are unmutated.

The assay was immunoSEQ multiplex PCR, and TCRdb's table has in-frame clones only and misses some. The repertoire holds about 120,000 clones, with more than 80% as singletons. This receptor was obtained from an adult in good health. V is TRBV7-3 and J is TRBJ2-3, with 7 bases aligning to TRBD1. The sequencing used peripheral blood, collected on day 0 of AZD1222 vaccination. The CDR3: CASSPQTGSDTQYF. The CDR3 DNA reads TGTGCCAGCAGCCCACAGACAGGGTCCGATACGCAGTATTTT. The whole variable domain, filled in from reference TRBV7-3 and TRBJ2-3, reads GAGVSQTPSNKVTEKGKYVELRCDPISGHTALYWYRQSLGQGPEFLIYFQGTGAADDSGLPNDRFFAVRPEGSVSTLKIQRTERGDSAVYLCASSPQTGSDTQYFGPGTRLTVL.